This T cell receptor (beta chain) was recovered during a study of regulatory T cells after allogeneic stem cell transplantation (dated by TCRdb to between 2017 and 2018). Some background on the complete study: Patients were stratified according to whether acute graft-versus-host disease had developed within 100 days after stem cell transplantation. CD4+CD25+CD127- regulatory T cells were isolated from patient PBMCs by fluorescence-activated cell sorting. Conventional CD4+ T cells defined as CD4+CD25+/-CD127+ were also sorted and TCR-sequenced for comparison in the study. The study compared the TCR repertoire of regulatory T cells after allogeneic stem cell transplantation in patients who had acute graft-versus-host disease versus patients who did not.

Sequencing took place on an Illumina MiSeq. After the RNA was reverse transcribed with the SMARTer RACE cDNA Amplification kit, the TCR beta CDR3 region was amplified. The RNeasy Mini Kit was used to extract RNA from the sorted cells. TCR beta amplicons were sequenced using Illumina paired-end sequencing. Per the original workflow: TCR repertoire analysis used MiXCR, VDJtools and the tcR R package. The inverse Simpson index was used to quantify diversity, and clones were categorized as rare, small, medium or expanded according to repertoire proportion. In-frame beta chains were kept once TCRdb had trimmed the public reads at Q25 with fastp and called clones with MiXCR. Identical CDR3 proteins give one entry, which carries the most common genes and DNA. TCRdb's processing, not the study's, gives the V and J calls here. Within this sample are thousands of distinct CDR3 sequences, with approximately 97% of them counted one time only. The ten largest account for roughly 40% of the sample.

General conclusions and limits of the study: Patients without graft-versus-host disease showed a less diverse, more focused regulatory T-cell TCR repertoire than patients with the disease. Because the patient sample size was small, the findings needed to be validated in a larger cohort. Diversity of the conventional CD4+ T-cell repertoire was not significantly different between patients with graft-versus-host disease and patients without graft-versus-host disease. No regulatory T-cell clones were found in all patients, and the number of sorted cells showed no significant correlation with the inverse Simpson index. A significantly larger repertoire share was occupied by the top 10 regulatory T-cell clones in non-GvHD patients, which suggested expansion of presumably allo-specific protective clones.

Comments on this clonotype: Its antigen specificity is not known. No base quality values were provided; no much bigger clone lies one nucleotide off.

Reading the germline V gene gives CDR1 SGHRS and CDR2 YFSETQ. The CDR3, cysteine through phenylalanine, is 15 amino acids long. The CDR3 DNA has 45 bases and is translated from base 1. Ends trimmed: V by 3 bases, J by 4 bases; bases unmatched to a gene: 8. Taken with the paper, the label for time point translates to: 30 days after allogeneic hematopoietic stem cell transplantation. At 30 days after allogeneic hematopoietic stem cell transplantation, peripheral blood mononuclear cells were collected from the patients. The V and J segments used are TRBV5-1 and TRBJ2-7; 9 middle bases align to TRBD2. This material consisted of sorted CD4+ T cells from blood (whether regulatory or conventional is not recorded), taken 30 days after allogeneic stem cell transplant. The receptor's source is a human patient who had an allogeneic stem cell transplant, so the T cells may come from the graft donor. The bases read TGCGCCAGCAGCTGGCTAGCGGGATCGAAGTACGAGCAGTACTTC. This is translated as CASSWLAGSKYEQYF.